The 29 T cell receptor beta chains listed next were all sequenced from one sample in a study of identical twins. Each CDR3 protein gets one entry after TCRdb re-called the 5' RACE reads with MiXCR. The sample lists 220,000 or so distinct CDR3 sequences, roughly 7% occurring once. These data also featured in a second study, about yellow fever vaccine responses in identical twins.

The sample consisted of memory (CD45RO+) T cells sorted from blood. All receptors derive from a woman aged 18-29 years in good health.

The table lists this clonotype with a few counts. The chain recombines TRBV6-5 with TRBJ2-7; D is undetermined. The germline V gene has CDR1 MNHEY and CDR2 SVGAGI. The CDR3 contains 11 residues. Deletions cut 2 bases from V and 9 bases from J, with 8 bases between. The CDR3 DNA follows: TGTGCCAGCAGTTACGGGGAAGTGCAGTACTTC. This encodes CASSYGEVQYF.

This clonotype was detected many times. The chain couples TRBV5-1 to TRBJ1-4, with D possibly TRBD1 on 6 matching bases. Germline V gene sequence: CDR1 SGHRS, CDR2 YFSETQ. The V end was cut by 4 bases, the J end by 4 bases, with 17 bases between. The CDR3 is made up of 16 amino acids. The CDR3 loop reads CASSLTGGTGNEKLFF. The CDR3 region has the DNA TGCGCCAGCAGCCTTACCGGGGGCACGGGTAATGAAAAACTGTTTTTT.

Only a few counts were recorded for this clonotype. The chain recombines TRBV7-3 with TRBJ2-1, with a possible D match to TRBD2 (5 bases). The CDR3 contains 15 residues. Looked up from germline, CDR1 is SGHTA and CDR2 is FQGTGA. With 1 base removed from V and 5 bases from J, the gap between germline ends came to 12 bases. CDR3 region: CASSLISFGDNEQFF. The CDR3 bases are TGTGCCAGCAGCTTAATATCGTTCGGGGACAATGAGCAGTTCTTC. Full variable domain (missing parts from reference TRBV7-3 and TRBJ2-1): GAGVSQTPSNKVTEKGKYVELRCDPISGHTALYWYRQSLGQGPEFLIYFQGTGAADDSGLPNDRFFAVRPEGSVSTLKIQRTERGDSAVYLCASSLISFGDNEQFFGPGTRLTVL.

This clonotype was seen ten or more times. This chain joins TRBV20-1 and TRBJ1-4; the match to TRBD1 covers 9 bases. The CDR3 contains 12 residues. Germline values: CDR1 DFQATT, CDR2 SNEGSKA (reference sequence). The V and J ends lost 6 bases and 16 bases, in that order; junction bases with no gene match: 12. The CDR3 here is CSAPGTGFIEFF. Written as DNA, the CDR3 is TGCAGTGCGCCCGGGACAGGGTTCATAGAGTTTTTT.

This clonotype appeared a few times. The chain couples TRBV10-3 to TRBJ2-7; no reliable D call. The CDR3 has 12 residues. Germline V lookup: CDR1 ENHRY, CDR2 SYGVKD. The V and J ends lost 5 bases and 6 bases respectively, with 11 bases between them. The CDR3 sequence: CAISMTRGEQYV. In DNA form, the CDR3 reads TGTGCCATCAGTATGACACGAGGCGAGCAGTACGTC.

The chain couples TRBV6-2 or TRBV6-3 to TRBJ2-1, with D possibly matching TRBD1 (6 bases). The CDR3 is made up of 15 amino acids. V was clipped by 4 bases and J by 1 base, with 11 bases between them. CDR1 and CDR2 from the germline V gene are MNHEY and SVGEGT. The CDR3: CASSSVRGSYNEQFF. The CDR3 bases are TGTGCCAGCAGTTCAGTTAGGGGGTCCTACAATGAGCAGTTCTTC.

This clonotype has at least ten counts. V gene TRBV12-3 or TRBV12-4 combines with J gene TRBJ2-3; 9 nucleotides match TRBD2. The CDR3 contains 15 residues. Germline trimming cut 4 bases from V and 0 bases from J; bases unmatched to any gene: 2. The CDR3: CASSSSGDSTDTQYF. The CDR3 DNA is TGTGCCAGCAGTTCTAGCGGGGACAGCACAGATACGCAGTATTTT.

This clonotype has a handful of counts. V usage is TRBV7-9 and J usage is TRBJ2-3; D call uncertain. The germline V gene has CDR1 SEHNR and CDR2 FQNEAQ (reference sequence). The CDR3 is 12 residues long. Trimming took 0 bases from V and 12 from J, leaving 10 bases between them. The DNA for the CDR3 is TGTGCCAGCAGCTTAGCCCTGAATCATCAGTATTTT. This codes for CASSLALNHQYF.

This clonotype turned up a few times. The chain recombines TRBV12-3 or TRBV12-4 with TRBJ2-3; tentatively, D is TRBD2 (5 bases). The CDR3 covers 15 residues. With 4 bases removed from V and 4 bases from J, the gap between germline ends came to 15 bases. The CDR3 spells CASSSRRGLADTQYF. The CDR3, as DNA: TGTGCCAGCAGTTCTAGGAGAGGGCTCGCAGATACGCAGTATTTT.

This clonotype has just a few counts. V usage is TRBV11-3 and J usage is TRBJ2-3; 9 nucleotides line up with TRBD2. V was clipped by 5 bases and J by 4 bases; unmatched bases: 7. The CDR3 length is 15 residues. Germline loops: CDR1 SGHNT, CDR2 YENEEA. CDR3 protein: CASSPNSGSADTQYF. The DNA for the CDR3 is TGTGCCAGCAGCCCCAATAGCGGGAGTGCAGATACGCAGTATTTT.

This clonotype came up a few times. V is TRBV20-1 and J is TRBJ2-5; 9 bases match TRBD2. Trimming took 6 bases from V and 5 from J; bases not matched to a gene: 10. CDR3 length: 14 residues. The germline gives CDR1 DFQATT, CDR2 SNEGSKA (reference sequence). In DNA, the CDR3 is TGCAGTGCCGTTAGCGGGAGCGGGCGGGAGACCCAGTACTTC. Encoded protein: CSAVSGSGRETQYF.

This clonotype showed up many times. The chain recombines TRBV24-1 with TRBJ2-2; unclear D gene. Trimming cost V 0 bases and J 7 bases, with 2 bases left between them. The germline V gene has CDR1 KGHDR and CDR2 SFDVKD. CDR3 length: 12 residues. The CDR3 DNA follows: TGTGCCACCAGTGATTTGAACGGGGAGCTGTTTTTT. Translating it yields CATSDLNGELFF.

The gene calls are TRBV5-5 and TRBJ2-3; 10 bases map to TRBD2. Germline V gives CDR1 SGHKS, CDR2 YYEKEE (reference sequence). J gave up 4 bases and V 0 bases, and 8 bases lay outside the gene matches. The CDR3 spans 17 residues. The chain's CDR3 is CASSLAGGLANADTQYF. CDR3 bases: TGTGCCAGCAGCTTGGCGGGGGGACTAGCGAACGCAGATACGCAGTATTTT. Based on the CDR3 plus reference TRBV5-5 and TRBJ2-3, the full variable domain is DAGVTQSPTHLIKTRGQQVTLRCSPISGHKSVSWYQQVLGQGPQFIFQYYEKEERGRGNFPDRFSARQFPNYSSELNVNALLLGDSALYLCASSLAGGLANADTQYFGPGTRLTVL.

The rearrangement joins TRBV6-2 or TRBV6-3 to TRBJ2-5, with 7 bases that match TRBD1. V gave up 6 bases and J gave up 5 bases; unmatched junction bases: 9. The CDR3 spans 14 residues. CDR1 is MNHEY and CDR2 is SVGEGT in the germline V gene. For the CDR3, the DNA is TGTGCCAGCAGCCCAACAGGGGTGAGGGAGACCCAGTACTTC. This gives the protein CASSPTGVRETQYF.

The CDR3 spells CASRPDRGPTYNEQFF. The DNA of the CDR3 is TGTGCCAGCAGGCCGGACAGGGGACCTACCTACAATGAGCAGTTCTTC. The V gene is TRBV2, the J gene TRBJ2-1, with 9 bases fitting TRBD1. CDR3 length: 16 residues. The V gene end was trimmed by 6 bases and the J gene end by 2 bases; junction bases not matched to a gene: 8. Germline CDR1 is SNHLY and CDR2 is FYNNEI.

This clonotype was observed a few times. The V call is TRBV9, the J call TRBJ1-2, with D unclear. This CDR3 contains 13 residues. Trimming removed 4 bases at V and 7 bases at J, with 14 bases between. In germline, CDR1 is SGDLS, CDR2 YYNGEE. CDR3 bases: TGTGCCAGCAGCTTCGGACCCGCCCCTGGCTACACCTTC. Translated, it gives CASSFGPAPGYTF.

In DNA, the CDR3 is TGTGCCAGCAGCTTTGGGCAGAATTACAAGAGCTCCTACAATGAGCAGTTCTTC. This sequence encodes CASSFGQNYKSSYNEQFF. The V and J genes are TRBV5-6 and TRBJ2-1; D is unclear. This CDR3 has 18 residues. Germline V gene sequence: CDR1 SGHDT, CDR2 YYEEEE. Trimming took off 2 bases at V and 0 bases at J, with 18 bases between the two ends.

This clonotype has more than one count but fewer than ten. Here the CDR3 DNA reads TGCAGCGTCCTCCGGGACAGGCTATTTAACACTGAAGCTTTCTTT. As protein: CSVLRDRLFNTEAFF. The chain carries TRBV29-1 and TRBJ1-1, with TRBD1 identical over 8 bases. Germline-derived CDR1 and CDR2 are SQVTM and ANQGSEA. This CDR3 is 15 amino acids long. J gave up 2 bases and V 6 bases, and 11 bases lay outside the gene matches.

The chain combines TRBV3-1 with TRBJ2-3; 13 positions agree with TRBD2. V lost 0 bases, J lost 7 bases, and 7 bases stayed unmatched. The CDR3 covers 17 residues. CDR1 and CDR2 from the germline V gene are LGHDT and YNNKEL (reference sequence). This CDR3 is CASSQEGTSGEGNTQYF. CDR3 nucleotides: TGTGCCAGCAGCCAAGAGGGGACTAGCGGGGAGGGGAATACGCAGTATTTT.

This chain joins TRBV13 and TRBJ2-7, with D perhaps TRBD2 (5 bases). The CDR3 covers 14 residues. Per germline, CDR1 PRHDT and CDR2 FYEKMQ (reference sequence). V was shortened by 4 bases and J by 0 bases, with 10 bases between the two germline ends. The CDR3: CASSWSGFSYEQYF. As DNA, the CDR3 is TGTGCCAGCAGCTGGAGCGGCTTCTCCTACGAGCAGTACTTC.

In this sample, this clonotype turned up a few times. The gene calls are TRBV7-3 and TRBJ1-2, with D tentatively TRBD1 (6 bases). The length of the CDR3 is 14 residues. The germline V gene encodes CDR1 SGHTA and CDR2 FQGTGA. V was pared by 2 bases and J by 8 bases, with 15 bases between. The CDR3 DNA is TGTGCCAGCAGCTTACTGGGGGCATCGGGCGGCTACACCTTC. Protein sequence: CASSLLGASGGYTF.

The chain is built from TRBV10-3 and TRBJ1-6, with TRBD1 matching 8 bases. The CDR3 contains 15 residues. The V and J ends lost 4 bases and 6 bases, in that order; junction bases with no gene match: 5. Germline V CDR1 and CDR2: ENHRY, SYGVKD. As DNA, the CDR3 is TGTGCCATCAGTGGGGGGACAGGCGTTAATTCACCCCTCCACTTT. As protein: CAISGGTGVNSPLHF.

This clonotype was seen ten or more times. The J gene is TRBJ1-1, the V gene TRBV29-1, with a possible D match to TRBD1 (6 bases). The CDR3 has 11 residues. Germline V lookup: CDR1 SQVTM, CDR2 ANQGSEA. The germline V and J ends were trimmed by 4 bases and 8 bases, with 11 bases remaining between them. CDR3 nucleotide sequence: TGCAGCGTTGCGACAGGACCCGAAGCTTTCTTT. As protein: CSVATGPEAFF.

This clonotype was observed a few times. The gene calls are TRBV5-1 and TRBJ1-3; D is ambiguous. This CDR3 has 15 residues. V lost 6 bases and J lost 0, with 13 bases in between. The germline CDR1 and CDR2 sequences are SGHRS and YFSETQ. The CDR3 nucleotides read TGCGCCAGCAAACTAGAAATTTACTCTGGAAACACCATATATTTT. This gives the protein CASKLEIYSGNTIYF.

This clonotype was detected only a few times. The rearrangement links TRBV6-4 to TRBJ2-1, with 7 nucleotides matching TRBD1. The CDR3 has 16 residues. Per germline, CDR1 MRHNA and CDR2 SNTAGT. J lost 0 bases, V lost 4 bases, and 6 bases had no gene match. The CDR3 region is CASSVGTVGSYNEQFF. The DNA of the CDR3 is TGTGCCAGCAGTGTGGGGACAGTTGGCTCCTACAATGAGCAGTTCTTC.

This clonotype has just a few counts. This chain uses TRBV20-1 with TRBJ2-1; the D gene is possibly TRBD1 (5 bases). The CDR3 runs 13 residues. Germline values: CDR1 DFQATT, CDR2 SNEGSKA (reference sequence). V was cut by 0 bases and J by 4 bases, with 7 bases left in between. In DNA form, the CDR3 reads TGCAGTGCTAGAGAAGGACAATACAATGAGCAGTTCTTC. It encodes CSAREGQYNEQFF.

Ten or more counts support this clonotype. The rearrangement uses TRBV15 and TRBJ2-1; a possible D gene is TRBD2 (7 bases). The germline V gene encodes CDR1 LNHNV and CDR2 YYDKDF (reference sequence). This CDR3 contains 17 residues. The V end was cut by 0 bases, the J end by 8 bases, with 20 bases between. CDR3 bases: TGTGCCACCAGCAGAGATTCACGGGGGGCCAACCCTTATGAGCAGTTCTTC. It encodes CATSRDSRGANPYEQFF.

This clonotype was seen ten or more times. This chain uses TRBV5-1 with TRBJ2-7, with 9 bases matching TRBD1. Unmatched junction bases numbered 4, after V lost 2 bases and J lost 4 bases. The V gene's germline CDR1 is SGHRS and CDR2 YFSETQ. CDR3 size: 14 residues. CDR3 in DNA: TGCGCCAGCAGCTTCCCGGGACAGGGATACGAGCAGTACGTC. Amino acids: CASSFPGQGYEQYV.

A few counts support this clonotype. The chain uses TRBV24-1 and TRBJ2-1, with 7 bases identical to TRBD1. The germline CDR1 and CDR2 sequences are KGHDR and SFDVKD. V was pared by 0 bases and J by 8 bases, with 6 bases of the junction left unmatched. The CDR3 is 15 residues long. CDR3 region: CATSDLRTGLDEQFF. CDR3 nucleotide sequence: TGTGCCACCAGTGATTTGCGGACAGGTCTGGATGAGCAGTTCTTC.